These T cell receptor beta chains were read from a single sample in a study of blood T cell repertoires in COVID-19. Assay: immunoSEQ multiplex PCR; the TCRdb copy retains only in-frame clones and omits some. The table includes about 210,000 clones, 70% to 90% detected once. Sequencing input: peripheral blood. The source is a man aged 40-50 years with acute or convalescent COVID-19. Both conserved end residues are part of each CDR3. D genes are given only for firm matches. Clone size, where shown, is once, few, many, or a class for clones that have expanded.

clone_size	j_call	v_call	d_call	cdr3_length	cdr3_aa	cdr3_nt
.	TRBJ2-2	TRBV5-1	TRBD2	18	CASSYGTSGRRDTGELFF	TGCGCCAGCAGTTACGGGACTAGCGGGAGGAGGGACACCGGGGAGCTGTTTTTT
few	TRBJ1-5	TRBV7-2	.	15	CASSLRGGGIQPQHF	TGTGCCAGCAGCCTACGTGGGGGAGGGATTCAGCCCCAGCATTTT
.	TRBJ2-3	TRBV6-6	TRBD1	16	CASSYAQGASAGTQYF	TGTGCCAGCAGTTACGCACAGGGGGCGAGCGCGGGTACGCAGTATTTT
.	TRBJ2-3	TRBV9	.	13	CASSPQNRDTQYF	TGTGCCAGCAGCCCTCAGAACAGAGATACGCAGTATTTT
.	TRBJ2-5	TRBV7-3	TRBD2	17	CASSLLAGGPEYAAQYF	TGTGCCAGCAGCCTTCTAGCGGGAGGCCCAGAATACGCGGCCCAGTACTTC
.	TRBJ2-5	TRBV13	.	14	CASSPSGLQETQYF	TGTGCCAGCAGCCCCAGCGGGCTCCAAGAGACCCAGTACTTC
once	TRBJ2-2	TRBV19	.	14	CASSETINTGELFF	TGTGCCAGTAGTGAGACAATAAACACCGGGGAGCTGTTTTTT
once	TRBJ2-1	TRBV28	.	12	CASTGNYNEQFF	TGTGCCAGCACCGGGAATTACAATGAGCAGTTCTTC
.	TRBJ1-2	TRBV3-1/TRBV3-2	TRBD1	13	CASSRQGVYGYTF	TGTGCCAGCAGCCGACAGGGGGTTTATGGCTACACCTTC
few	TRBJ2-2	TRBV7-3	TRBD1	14	CASSMGQGTGELFF	TGTGCCAGCAGCATGGGACAGGGGACCGGGGAGCTGTTTTTT
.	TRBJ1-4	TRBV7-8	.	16	CASSLGRGTTNEKLFF	TGTGCCAGCAGCTTAGGCAGGGGAACAACTAATGAAAAACTGTTTTTT
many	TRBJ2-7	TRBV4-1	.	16	CASSPITGRQFYEQYF	TGCGCCAGCAGCCCTATTACAGGGCGGCAGTTCTACGAGCAGTACTTC
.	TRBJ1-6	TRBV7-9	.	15	CASSLAGVLDSPLHF	TGTGCCAGCAGCTTAGCAGGGGTTTTGGATTCACCCCTCCACTTT
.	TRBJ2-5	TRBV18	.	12	CASSPFGETQYF	TGTGCCAGCTCACCATTCGGGGAGACCCAGTACTTC
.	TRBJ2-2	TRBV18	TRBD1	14	CAIRTGSNTGELFF	TGTGCCATCCGGACAGGGAGCAACACCGGGGAGCTGTTTTTT
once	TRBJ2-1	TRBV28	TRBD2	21	CASTPFGPLVREGRAAHEQFF	TGTGCCAGCACCCCCTTTGGTCCGCTTGTGCGGGAGGGCCGGGCGGCCCATGAGCAGTTCTTC
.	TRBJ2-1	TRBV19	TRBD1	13	CACRTGTYNEQFF	TGTGCTTGCCGGACAGGGACCTACAATGAGCAGTTCTTC
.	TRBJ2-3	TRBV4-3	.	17	CASSQEFEGLEGGAQYF	TGCGCCAGCAGCCAAGAATTCGAAGGGCTAGAAGGAGGGGCGCAGTATTTT
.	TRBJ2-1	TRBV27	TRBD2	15	CASRGRASGINEQFF	TGTGCCAGCAGGGGTAGGGCTAGCGGGATAAATGAGCAGTTCTTC
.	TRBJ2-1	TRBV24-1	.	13	CATSAEEVGEQFF	TGTGCCACCAGTGCCGAGGAGGTGGGTGAGCAGTTCTTC
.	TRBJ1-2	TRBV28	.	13	CASSTGGNYGYTF	TGTGCCAGCAGTACGGGAGGGAACTATGGCTACACCTTC
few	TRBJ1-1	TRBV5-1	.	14	CASSLGGGLTEAFF	TGCGCCAGCAGCTTGGGTGGGGGCTTGACTGAAGCTTTCTTT
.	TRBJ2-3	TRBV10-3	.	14	CAISVGSLTDTQYF	TGTGCCATCAGTGTGGGGAGTCTCACAGATACGCAGTATTTT
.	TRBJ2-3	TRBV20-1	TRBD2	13	CSASRGGKDTQYF	TGCAGTGCTAGTCGGGGGGGGAAAGATACGCAGTATTTT